The 26 T cell receptor beta chains below were found in one sample sequenced in a study of identical twins. TCRdb recomputed calls from the 5' RACE reads with MiXCR, one row per CDR3 protein. The sample carries some 1,600,000 distinct CDR3 sequences, more than 30% recorded once. The source material was cord blood. All receptors derive from a newborn girl in good health.

CDR3 sequence reads: CSARDFSALSYQPQHF. The CDR3 DNA reads as TGCAGTGCTAGAGATTTTTCAGCCTTATCTTATCAGCCCCAGCATTTT. This sequence joins TRBV20-1 and TRBJ1-5; D uncertain. This CDR3 is built from 16 residues. V dropped 0 bases and J dropped 5 bases, with 17 bases sitting between them. Germline assignment: CDR1 DFQATT and CDR2 SNEGSKA (reference sequence).

The chain's CDR3 is CASSLGIAGGSGEQYF. The CDR3 DNA is TGTGCCAGCAGCTTAGGGATAGCGGGAGGAAGTGGCGAGCAGTACTTC. This chain uses TRBV7-9 with TRBJ2-1, with TRBD2 identical over 10 bases. The DNA matches TRBJ2-7 better at its end, which makes the J call doubtful. The germline gives CDR1 SEHNR, CDR2 FQNEAQ (reference sequence). The CDR3 has 16 amino acids.

This clonotype was detected a few times. The rearrangement joins TRBV20-1 to TRBJ2-7, with D perhaps TRBD1 or TRBD2 (5 bases each). The V and J ends lost 0 bases and 4 bases respectively, with 13 bases between them. Germline loops: CDR1 DFQATT, CDR2 SNEGSKA (reference sequence). CDR3 size: 14 residues. CDR3 sequence (DNA): TGCAGTGCTAGAGAACTAGGGGCGGGTTACGAGCAGTACTTC. Residues: CSARELGAGYEQYF.

In its sample, this clonotype was seen many times. V and J are TRBV9 and TRBJ2-5, with D unresolved. The length of the CDR3 is 13 residues. V lost 0 bases to trimming and J lost 5 bases, with 8 bases between them. Germline lookup yields CDR1 SGDLS and CDR2 YYNGEE. The CDR3 DNA is TGTGCCAGCAGCGTAGCTAGTGCGGAGACCCAGTACTTC. It encodes CASSVASAETQYF.

The chain joins TRBV6-2 or TRBV6-3 to TRBJ1-1, with a possible D match to TRBD1 (6 bases). There are 14 residues in the CDR3. V was cut by 5 bases and J by 0 bases, with 10 bases left in between. Germline CDR1 MNHEY, CDR2 SVGEGT. As DNA, the CDR3 is TGTGCCAGCAGTGGGACACCCATGAACACTGAAGCTTTCTTT. Amino acids: CASSGTPMNTEAFF.

The sample holds a few counts of this clonotype. The gene calls are TRBV4-2 and TRBJ2-1; 11 bases line up with TRBD2. Germline values: CDR1 LGHNA, CDR2 YNFKEQ. The CDR3 sequence is 18 residues long. The ends lost 0 bases at V and 0 bases at J; junction bases unmatched: 4. The CDR3 loop reads CASSQELAGASSYNEQFF. CDR3 sequence (DNA): TGTGCCAGCAGCCAAGAACTAGCGGGAGCCAGCTCCTACAATGAGCAGTTCTTC.

This chain connects TRBV14 to TRBJ1-2; 8 bases are shared with TRBD1. CDR1 SGHDN and CDR2 FVKESK come from the germline V gene. The CDR3 sequence is 15 residues long. With V trimmed by 0 bases and J by 7 bases, 7 bases remained unmatched. The CDR3 DNA reads as TGTGCCAGCAGCCAAGATCGCAGGGGGCTGGCTGGCTACACCTTC. It specifies CASSQDRRGLAGYTF.

The genes are TRBV20-1 and TRBJ1-4; TRBD1 matches 7 bases. Germline CDR1 and CDR2: DFQATT and SNEGSKA (reference sequence). After removal of 0 bases from V and 1 base from J, the junction contained 8 bases not matched to a gene. The CDR3 is 17 residues long. The CDR3 DNA sequence: TGCAGTGCTAGAGATCGGGGCAGGGGGAGAACTAATGAAAAACTGTTTTTT. Translation: CSARDRGRGRTNEKLFF.

This clonotype came up a few times. V gene TRBV29-1 combines with J gene TRBJ1-1; D is ambiguous. This CDR3 comprises 13 residues. Germline V gene sequence: CDR1 SQVTM, CDR2 ANQGSEA. Trimming stripped 6 bases from V and 4 bases from J, with 15 bases between. CDR3 residues: CSVVFRISTEAFF. CDR3 coding DNA: TGCAGCGTGGTATTTCGGATTTCCACTGAAGCTTTCTTT.

Comment on this clonotype: The junction shows a germline mismatch at one end, possibly a read error. The J gene is TRBJ2-1, the V gene TRBV10-3; 7 bases fit TRBD2. The CDR3 consists of 13 residues. Germline V lookup: CDR1 ENHRY, CDR2 SYGVKD. The CDR3 loop is CAIKTSSYSEQFF. The CDR3 bases are TGTGCCATAAAGACTAGCTCCTACAGTGAGCAGTTCTTC.

The chain has TRBV10-3 and TRBJ2-1; 8 bases are shared with TRBD1. The CDR3 totals 15 residues. CDR1 is ENHRY and CDR2 is SYGVKD in the germline V gene. V gave up 1 base and J gave up 4 bases; unmatched junction bases: 3. In DNA, the CDR3 is TGTGCCATCAGTGAGTGGGGACAGGCTTACAATGAGCAGTTCTTC. Its protein product is CAISEWGQAYNEQFF.

The chain uses TRBV5-1 and TRBJ2-5, with a possible D match to TRBD1 (5 bases). V was cut by 6 bases and J by 0 bases, with 12 bases left in between. The CDR3 sequence is 14 residues long. Germline-derived CDR1 and CDR2 are SGHRS and YFSETQ. CDR3 amino acids: CASKGQGYQETQYF. Written as DNA, the CDR3 is TGCGCCAGCAAGGGGCAGGGTTACCAAGAGACCCAGTACTTC. The full variable domain, rest sourced from reference TRBV5-1 and TRBJ2-5, is KAGVTQTPRYLIKTRGQQVTLSCSPISGHRSVSWYQQTPGQGLQFLFEYFSETQRNKGNFPGRFSGRQFSNSRSEMNVSTLELGDSALYLCASKGQGYQETQYFGPGTRLLVL.

This sequence joins TRBV4-1 and TRBJ2-3; 10 bases are shared with TRBD2. The V gene end was trimmed by 3 bases and the J gene end by 5 bases; junction bases not matched to a gene: 5. This CDR3 is 15 amino acids long. The V gene's germline CDR1 is MGHRA and CDR2 YSYEKL. The CDR3 nucleotides are TGCGCCAGCAGCCAGCTAGCGGGAGTCGTAGATACGCAGTATTTT. This sequence encodes CASSQLAGVVDTQYF.

The chain is built from TRBV9 and TRBJ2-6, with 10 bases lining up with TRBD2. V lost 4 bases and J lost 0; bases outside the gene matches: 7. CDR3 length: 18 amino acids. The V gene's germline CDR1 is SGDLS and CDR2 YYNGEE. CDR3 in amino acids: CASSPRGLANSGANVLTF. CDR3 DNA: TGTGCCAGCAGCCCTAGGGGACTAGCGAACTCTGGGGCCAACGTCCTGACTTTC.

V and J are TRBV6-6 and TRBJ2-5; 9 positions match TRBD2. V was clipped by 4 bases and J by 11 bases; unmatched bases: 20. CDR3 length: 17 amino acids. Germline assignment: CDR1 MNHNY and CDR2 SVGAGI (reference sequence). The CDR3 region is CASSFWTSVVGSNEQYF. In DNA, the CDR3 is TGTGCCAGCAGTTTTTGGACTAGCGTGGTGGGTTCCAATGAGCAGTACTTC.

The J gene is TRBJ1-1, the V gene TRBV25-1, with D perhaps matching TRBD1 (6 bases). Per germline, CDR1 MGHDK and CDR2 SYGVNS. The V gene lost 3 bases and the J gene lost 6 bases, with 8 bases spanning the gap. This CDR3 region has 12 residues. In nucleotides, the CDR3 is TGTGCCAGCAGTGACAGGGGACCTGAAGCTTTCTTT. Translating it yields CASSDRGPEAFF.

V and J are TRBV6-5 and TRBJ2-7; TRBD1 might be the D (5 bases). The CDR3 consists of 14 residues. With 8 bases removed from V and 7 bases from J, the gap between germline ends came to 21 bases. CDR1 and CDR2 from the germline V gene are MNHEY and SVGAGI. The CDR3 DNA reads as TGTGCCAGCTCGACTCAGGGTATTTACAATGAGCAGTACTTC. Translating gives CASSTQGIYNEQYF.

This clonotype was observed a handful of times. The chain joins TRBV21-1 to TRBJ2-7; the table's D gene call, TRBD1, was not cross checked with the DNA. TRBV21-1 is a listed pseudogene. The CDR3 length is 18 residues. The CDR3: CASRPGQVLGLATYEQYF. CDR3 bases: TGTGCCAGCAGACCGGGACAGGTGCTAGGACTAGCGACTTACGAGCAGTACTTC.

V is TRBV2 and J is TRBJ1-5; tentative D call: TRBD1 (6 bases). CDR1 and CDR2 (germline): SNHLY, FYNNEI. Trimming left V 6 bases short and J 7 bases short, with 16 bases between. This CDR3 is built from 14 residues. CDR3 sequence (DNA): TGTGCCAGCAGGCCTCTGGGGGCTCAGCAGCCCCAGCATTTT. Encoded protein: CASRPLGAQQPQHF.

This chain joins TRBV5-5 and TRBJ2-3; 10 positions match TRBD2. CDR1 is SGHKS and CDR2 is YYEKEE in the germline V gene (reference sequence). CDR3 length equals 17 residues. J lost 3 bases, V lost 0 bases, and 7 bases had no gene match. CDR3 DNA sequence: TGTGCCAGCAGCTTGGCAGCGGGGGGGCCTCGGACAGATACGCAGTATTTT. This gives the protein CASSLAAGGPRTDTQYF.

The chain has TRBV7-2 and TRBJ2-4; possibly TRBD2 for D (6 bases). Trimming shortened V by 2 bases and J by 0 bases, and 14 bases separated the two germline ends. The CDR3 spans 17 residues. Germline CDR1 is SGHTA and CDR2 is FQGNSA. The CDR3 loop reads CASSLSGGNIAKNIQYF. The CDR3 DNA is TGTGCCAGCAGCTTATCCGGCGGGAACATAGCCAAAAACATTCAGTACTTC.

This clonotype turned up a few times. The genes are TRBV11-2 and TRBJ2-4, with TRBD2 matching 16 bases. Germline V gene lookup returns CDR1 SGHAT and CDR2 FQNNGV. J was trimmed by 0 bases and V by 5 bases; bases with no gene match: 7. The CDR3 is 19 residues long. The CDR3 sequence: CASSTAGLAGGIAKNIQYF. In nucleotides, the CDR3 is TGTGCCAGCAGCACCGCGGGACTAGCGGGGGGGATAGCCAAAAACATTCAGTACTTC. The full variable domain, completed using reference TRBV11-2 and TRBJ2-4, is EAGVAQSPRYKIIEKRQSVAFWCNPISGHATLYWYQQILGQGPKLLIQFQNNGVVDDSQLPKDRFSAERLKGVDSTLKIQPAKLEDSAVYLCASSTAGLAGGIAKNIQYFGAGTRLSVL.

The chain is built from TRBV4-2 and TRBJ2-7; 9 bases match TRBD2. This CDR3 is built from 18 residues. CDR1 LGHNA and CDR2 YNFKEQ come from the germline V gene. The ends lost 1 base at V and 2 bases at J; junction bases unmatched: 12. DNA for the CDR3: TGTGCCAGCAGCCAAGCAGAAGGCCTAGCGGGAAATACCTACGAGCAGTACTTC. This encodes CASSQAEGLAGNTYEQYF.

This clonotype was found a few times. The chain links TRBV2 to TRBJ2-7; 8 bases are a match to TRBD1. The CDR3 spans 15 residues. Germline loops: CDR1 SNHLY, CDR2 FYNNEI. J lost 2 bases, V lost 7 bases, and 10 bases had no gene match. CDR3 DNA sequence: TGTGCCAGCACAGGGGGCAGGGATTATACCTACGAGCAGTACTTC. Translation gives CASTGGRDYTYEQYF.

The rearrangement joins TRBV2 to TRBJ2-7; tentative D call: TRBD2 (6 bases). The CDR3 has 14 residues. The germline V gene has CDR1 SNHLY and CDR2 FYNNEI. Trimming removed 8 bases at V and 2 bases at J, with 16 bases between. The CDR3 loop reads CASQGGMKAYEQYF. CDR3 sequence (DNA): TGTGCCAGCCAAGGAGGGATGAAAGCCTACGAGCAGTACTTC.

The rearrangement joins TRBV27 to TRBJ2-7; D is undetermined. V lost 3 bases, J lost 5 bases, and 11 bases lay in between. From germline, CDR1 is MNHEY and CDR2 SMNVEV (reference sequence). The CDR3 is made up of 13 amino acids. CDR3 DNA sequence: TGTGCCAGCAGTTTGGGCAGGTCGGACGAGCAGTACTTC. It yields the protein CASSLGRSDEQYF.